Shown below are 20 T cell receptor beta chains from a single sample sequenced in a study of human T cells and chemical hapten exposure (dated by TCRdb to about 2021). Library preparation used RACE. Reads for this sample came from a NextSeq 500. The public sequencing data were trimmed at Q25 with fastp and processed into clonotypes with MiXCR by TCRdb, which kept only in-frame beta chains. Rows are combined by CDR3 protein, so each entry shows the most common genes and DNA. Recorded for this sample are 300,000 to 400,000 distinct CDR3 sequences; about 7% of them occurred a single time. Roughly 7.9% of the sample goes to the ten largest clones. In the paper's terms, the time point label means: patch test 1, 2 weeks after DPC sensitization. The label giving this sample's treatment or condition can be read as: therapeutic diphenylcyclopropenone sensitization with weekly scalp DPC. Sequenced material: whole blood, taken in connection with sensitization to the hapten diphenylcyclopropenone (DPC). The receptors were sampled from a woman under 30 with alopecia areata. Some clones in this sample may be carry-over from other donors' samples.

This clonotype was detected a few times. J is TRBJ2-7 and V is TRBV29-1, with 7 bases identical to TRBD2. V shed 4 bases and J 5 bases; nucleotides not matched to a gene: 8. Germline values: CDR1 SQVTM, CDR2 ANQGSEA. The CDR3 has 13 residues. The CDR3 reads CSVGERGPDEQYF. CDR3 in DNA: TGCAGCGTTGGGGAGCGGGGCCCCGACGAGCAGTACTTC.

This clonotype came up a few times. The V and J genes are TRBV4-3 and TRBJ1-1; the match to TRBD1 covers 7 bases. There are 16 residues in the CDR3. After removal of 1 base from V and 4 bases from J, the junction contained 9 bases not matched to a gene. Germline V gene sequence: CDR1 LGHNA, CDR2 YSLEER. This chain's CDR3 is CASSQVAWAGGTEAFF. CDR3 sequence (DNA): TGCGCCAGCAGCCAAGTGGCATGGGCAGGGGGCACTGAAGCTTTCTTT.

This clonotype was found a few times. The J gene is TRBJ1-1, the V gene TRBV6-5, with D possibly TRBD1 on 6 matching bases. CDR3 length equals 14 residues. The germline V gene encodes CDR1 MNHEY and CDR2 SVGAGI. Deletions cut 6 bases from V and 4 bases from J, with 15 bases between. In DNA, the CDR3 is TGTGCCAGCAGCTCCCCGAACAGGGTCACTGAAGCTTTCTTT. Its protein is CASSSPNRVTEAFF.

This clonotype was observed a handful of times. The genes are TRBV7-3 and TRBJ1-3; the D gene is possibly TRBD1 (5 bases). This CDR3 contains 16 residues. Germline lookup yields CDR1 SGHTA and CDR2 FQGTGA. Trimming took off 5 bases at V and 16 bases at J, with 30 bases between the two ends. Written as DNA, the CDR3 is TGTGCCAGCAGCCCCTCGACAGCCTCATACACCTCGTTCGGCTATTTT. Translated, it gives CASSPSTASYTSFGYF.

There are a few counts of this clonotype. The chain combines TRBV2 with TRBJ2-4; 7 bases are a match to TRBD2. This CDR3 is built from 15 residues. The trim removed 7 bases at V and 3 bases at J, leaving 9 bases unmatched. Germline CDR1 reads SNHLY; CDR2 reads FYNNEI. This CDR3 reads CASKRTSEGKNIQYF. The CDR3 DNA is TGTGCCAGCAAGAGGACTAGTGAAGGCAAAAACATTCAGTACTTC.

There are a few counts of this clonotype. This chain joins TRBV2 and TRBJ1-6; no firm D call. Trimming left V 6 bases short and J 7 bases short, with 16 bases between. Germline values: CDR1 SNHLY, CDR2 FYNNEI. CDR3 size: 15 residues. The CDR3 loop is CASRPLRTENSPLHF. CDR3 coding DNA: TGTGCCAGCAGGCCTTTAAGGACGGAGAATTCACCCCTCCACTTT. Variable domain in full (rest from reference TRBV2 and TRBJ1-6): EPEVTQTPSHQVTQMGQEVILRCVPISNHLYFYWYRQILGQKVEFLVSFYNNEISEKSEIFDDQFSVERPDGSNFTLKIRSTKLEDSAMYFCASRPLRTENSPLHFGNGTRLTVT.

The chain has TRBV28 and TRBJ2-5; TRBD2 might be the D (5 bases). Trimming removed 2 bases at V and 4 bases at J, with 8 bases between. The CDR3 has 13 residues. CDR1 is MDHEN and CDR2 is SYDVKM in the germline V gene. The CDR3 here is CASSLRRPETQYF. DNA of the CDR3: TGTGCCAGCAGTTTAAGGAGGCCAGAGACCCAGTACTTC.

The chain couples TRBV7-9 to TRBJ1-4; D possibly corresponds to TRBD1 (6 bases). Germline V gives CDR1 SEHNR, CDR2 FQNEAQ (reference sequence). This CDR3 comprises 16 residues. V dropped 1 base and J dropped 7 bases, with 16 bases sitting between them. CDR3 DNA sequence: TGTGCCAGCAGCTTAGGGGGCCAGGGGTCCGGTGAAAAACTGTTTTTT. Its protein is CASSLGGQGSGEKLFF. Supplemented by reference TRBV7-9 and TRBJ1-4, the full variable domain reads DTGVSQNPRHKITKRGQNVTFRCDPISEHNRLYWYRQTLGQGPEFLTYFQNEAQLEKSRLLSDRFSAERPKGSFSTLEIQRTEQGDSAMYLCASSLGGQGSGEKLFFGSGTQLSVL.

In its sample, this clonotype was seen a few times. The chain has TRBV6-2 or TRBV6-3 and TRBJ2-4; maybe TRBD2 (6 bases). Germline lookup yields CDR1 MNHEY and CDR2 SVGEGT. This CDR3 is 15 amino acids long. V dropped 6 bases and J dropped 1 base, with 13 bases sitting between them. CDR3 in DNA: TGTGCCAGCAGCCGGGGACTGGAGGCCAAAAACATTCAGTACTTC. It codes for CASSRGLEAKNIQYF.

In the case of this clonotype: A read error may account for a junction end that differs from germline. The CDR3 loop reads CASSLSGTGKRNF. The CDR3 DNA sequence: TGTGCCAGCAGTTTATCCGGGACAGGGAAACGAAACTTC. This rearrangement joins TRBV27 to TRBJ2-7; 9 bases are shared with TRBD1. This CDR3 region has 13 residues. Germline CDR1 reads MNHEY; CDR2 reads SMNVEV (reference sequence).

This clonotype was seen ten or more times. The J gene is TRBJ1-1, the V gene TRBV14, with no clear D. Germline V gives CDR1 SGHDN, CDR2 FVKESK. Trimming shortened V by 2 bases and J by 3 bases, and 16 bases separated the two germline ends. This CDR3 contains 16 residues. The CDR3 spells CASSQLGFRIDTEAFF. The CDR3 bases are TGTGCCAGCAGCCAATTGGGGTTTCGTATCGACACTGAAGCTTTCTTT.

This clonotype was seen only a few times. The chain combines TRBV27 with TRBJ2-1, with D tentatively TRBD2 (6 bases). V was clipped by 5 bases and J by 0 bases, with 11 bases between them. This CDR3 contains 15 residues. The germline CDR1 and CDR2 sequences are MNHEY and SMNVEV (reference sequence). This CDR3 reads CASSHDGSSYNEQFF. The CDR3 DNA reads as TGTGCCAGCAGTCATGACGGGAGCTCCTACAATGAGCAGTTCTTC.

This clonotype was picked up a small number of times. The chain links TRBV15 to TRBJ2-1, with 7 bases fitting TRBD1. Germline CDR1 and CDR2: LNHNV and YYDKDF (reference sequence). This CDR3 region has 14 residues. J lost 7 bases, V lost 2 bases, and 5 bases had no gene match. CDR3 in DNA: TGTGCCACCAGCAGACAACAGGGGTTTAATGAGCAGTTCTTC. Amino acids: CATSRQQGFNEQFF.

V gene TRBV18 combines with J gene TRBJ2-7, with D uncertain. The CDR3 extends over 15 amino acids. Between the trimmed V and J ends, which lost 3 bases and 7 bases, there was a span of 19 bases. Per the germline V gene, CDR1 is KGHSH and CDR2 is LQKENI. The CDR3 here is CASSPLSSSPQEQYF. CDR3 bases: TGTGCCAGCTCACCCTTATCTTCTTCCCCCCAAGAGCAGTACTTC.

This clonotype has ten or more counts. The CDR3 DNA is TGTGCCAGCACCCCCAAGTCGGGGCGGCACGAGCAGTACTTC. Protein: CASTPKSGRHEQYF. The chain joins TRBV7-9 to TRBJ2-7; possibly TRBD1 or TRBD2 for D (5 bases each). Per germline, CDR1 SEHNR and CDR2 FQNEAQ (reference sequence). The length of the CDR3 is 14 residues. V gave up 7 bases and J gave up 5 bases, with 18 bases separating them.

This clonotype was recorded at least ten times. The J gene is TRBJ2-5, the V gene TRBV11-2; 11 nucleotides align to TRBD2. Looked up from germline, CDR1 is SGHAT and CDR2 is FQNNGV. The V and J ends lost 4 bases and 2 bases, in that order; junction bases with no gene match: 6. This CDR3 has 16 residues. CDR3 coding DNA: TGTGCCAGCAGCTCCTGGGGACTAGCGGTACAAGAGACCCAGTACTTC. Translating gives CASSSWGLAVQETQYF.

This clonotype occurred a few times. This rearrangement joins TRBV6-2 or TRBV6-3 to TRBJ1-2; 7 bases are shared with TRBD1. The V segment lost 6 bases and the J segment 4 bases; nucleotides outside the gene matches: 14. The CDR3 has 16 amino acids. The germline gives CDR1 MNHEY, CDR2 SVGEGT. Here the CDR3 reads CASSYLKDRSIYGYTF. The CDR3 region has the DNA TGTGCCAGCAGCTACCTAAAGGACAGGAGTATCTATGGCTACACCTTC.

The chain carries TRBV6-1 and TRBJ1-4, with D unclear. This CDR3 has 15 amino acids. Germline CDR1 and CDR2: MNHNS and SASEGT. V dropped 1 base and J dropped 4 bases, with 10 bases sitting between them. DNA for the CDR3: TGTGCCAGCAGTGAAGTCCCAGGCCTTAATGAAAAACTGTTTTTT. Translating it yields CASSEVPGLNEKLFF.

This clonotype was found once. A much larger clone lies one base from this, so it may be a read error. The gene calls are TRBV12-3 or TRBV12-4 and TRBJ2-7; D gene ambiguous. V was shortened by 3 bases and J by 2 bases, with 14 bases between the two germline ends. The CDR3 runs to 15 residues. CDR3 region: CASSFSGCSPYEQYF. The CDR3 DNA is TGTGCCAGCAGTTTTTCGGGCTGCTCCCCCTACGAGCAGTACTTC.

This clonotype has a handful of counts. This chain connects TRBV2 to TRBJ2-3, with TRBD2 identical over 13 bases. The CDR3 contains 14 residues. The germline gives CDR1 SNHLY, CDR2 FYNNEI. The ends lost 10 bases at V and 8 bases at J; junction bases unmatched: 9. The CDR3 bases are TGTGCCACCACTCGGACTAGCGGGGGCGCTACGCAGTATTTT. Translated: CATTRTSGGATQYF.